This T cell receptor (beta chain) was retrieved from a study of shared clonotypes between healthy human individuals. This table comes from immunoSEQ multiplex PCR, and its TCRdb copy is limited to in-frame clones, with some not included. This sample has millions of clones; about 92% occur once, and the top ten carry roughly 0.14%. The sequence was collected from a man aged 18 to 30 in good health. The sequencing input was naive CD4+ T cells sorted from blood. Specified subset: CD45RA+ positively selected.

CDR3 protein: CASGLTVSYEQYF. The CDR3 coding sequence is TGTGCTAGTGGTTTGACAGTCTCCTACGAGCAGTACTTC. This rearrangement joins TRBV12-5 to TRBJ2-7; D is unresolved. Germline-derived CDR1 and CDR2 are LGHNT and FRNRAP. The germline V and J ends were trimmed by 2 bases and 0 bases, with 5 bases remaining between them. This CDR3 contains 13 residues. The whole variable domain, remainder taken from reference TRBV12-5 and TRBJ2-7, is DARVTQTPRHKVTEMGQEVTMRCQPILGHNTVFWYRQTMMQGLELLAYFRNRAPLDDSGMPKDRFSAEMPDATLATLKIQPSEPRDSAVYFCASGLTVSYEQYFGPGTRLTVT.